These 30 T cell receptor beta chains were sequenced from one sample in a study of neoadjuvant nivolumab and ipilimumab in lung cancer. The repertoire was sequenced with immunoSEQ multiplex PCR; TCRdb's copy has only in-frame clones and lacks some. This sample has several thousand clones; more than 80% occur once, and the top ten carry around 5%. Sequences were derived from normal lung tissue adjacent to the tumor, sampled after neoadjuvant nivolumab, alone or with ipilimumab, at or shortly before surgery. The receptors here all came from an adult with non-small cell lung cancer. Some clones in this sample may be carry-over from other donors' samples.

The rearrangement uses TRBV5-3 and TRBJ1-2; 8 bases align to TRBD1. TRBV5-3 is given ORF status, its function remaining uncertain. J lost 3 bases, V lost 4 bases, and 17 bases had no gene match. This CDR3 is built from 18 residues. In DNA form, the CDR3 reads TGTGCCAGAAGCGAGAAAATGTCCAGGACAGGGATTTACTATGGCTACACCTTC. Protein: CARSEKMSRTGIYYGYTF.

The chain recombines TRBV4-1 with TRBJ2-2; a possible D gene is TRBD2 (5 bases). The CDR3 is 16 residues long. V was cut by 4 bases and J by 5 bases, with 17 bases left in between. The V gene's germline CDR1 is MGHRA and CDR2 YSYEKL. CDR3 amino acids: CASSPLGRGGTGELFF. The DNA of the CDR3 is TGCGCCAGCAGCCCACTCGGCCGTGGAGGAACCGGGGAGCTGTTTTTT.

The chain has TRBV9 and TRBJ1-2; D is perhaps TRBD1 (5 bases). Trimming shortened V by 6 bases and J by 8 bases, and 14 bases separated the two germline ends. The germline CDR1 and CDR2 sequences are SGDLS and YYNGEE. The CDR3 is made up of 12 amino acids. The CDR3 nucleotides are TGTGCCAGCACCACCGGGACGAGGGGCTACACCTTC. Amino acid sequence: CASTTGTRGYTF.

This chain joins TRBV7-3 and TRBJ2-1; TRBD2 might be the D (6 bases). This CDR3 is 15 amino acids long. CDR1 is SGHTA, CDR2 FQGTGA, per germline. V gave up 6 bases and J gave up 0 bases, with 12 bases separating them. The CDR3 here is CASRLAPSSYNEQFF. CDR3 coding DNA: TGTGCCAGCAGGCTAGCGCCAAGCTCCTACAATGAGCAGTTCTTC.

The chain couples TRBV7-9 to TRBJ1-1, with D possibly being TRBD1 (6 bases). V was clipped by 6 bases and J by 3 bases, with 14 bases between them. Germline V gene sequence: CDR1 SEHNR, CDR2 FQNEAQ (reference sequence). The CDR3 covers 14 residues. CDR3 region: CASRETGLDTEAFF. DNA of the CDR3: TGTGCCAGCAGGGAAACAGGGTTGGACACTGAAGCTTTCTTT.

The rearrangement links TRBV29-1 to TRBJ2-7; 9 bases line up with TRBD2. Trimming cost V 7 bases and J 6 bases; bases outside gene matches: 16. This CDR3 contains 15 residues. Per the germline V gene, CDR1 is SQVTM and CDR2 is ANQGSEA. The CDR3 DNA reads as TGCAGCGCCACCGGGCTAGCGGGATTACTGGGCGAGCAGTACTTC. It codes for CSATGLAGLLGEQYF.

The gene calls are TRBV7-2 and TRBJ2-7, with 8 nucleotides matching TRBD2. Germline CDR1 reads SGHTA; CDR2 reads FQGNSA. The CDR3 covers 13 residues. V was pared by 6 bases and J by 7 bases, with 8 bases of the junction left unmatched. This chain's CDR3 is CASSSPGGREQYF. As DNA, the CDR3 is TGTGCCAGCAGTTCCCCGGGAGGGAGGGAGCAGTACTTC.

The gene calls are TRBV10-3 and TRBJ2-2, with D tentatively TRBD1 or TRBD2 (5 bases each). V dropped 7 bases and J dropped 5 bases, with 14 bases sitting between them. The CDR3 consists of 14 residues. The germline CDR1 and CDR2 sequences are ENHRY and SYGVKD. CDR3 nucleotide sequence: TGTGCCATCAAGGGACCTAAGCGGACCGGGGAGCTGTTTTTT. Its protein product is CAIKGPKRTGELFF.

The V gene is TRBV6-5, the J gene TRBJ2-3; TRBD2 matches 9 bases. The CDR3 is 15 residues long. The V segment lost 8 bases and the J segment 2 bases; nucleotides outside the gene matches: 8. Germline V CDR1 and CDR2: MNHEY, SVGAGI. The CDR3 is CASSYAGGDTDTQYF. CDR3 nucleotide sequence: TGTGCCAGCTCCTACGCGGGGGGGGACACAGATACGCAGTATTTT.

This chain uses TRBV7-2 with TRBJ1-3, with D hard to call. CDR1 is SGHTA and CDR2 is FQGNSA in the germline V gene. The CDR3 length is 14 residues. V dropped 3 bases and J dropped 0 bases, with 6 bases sitting between them. The CDR3 coding sequence is TGTGCCAGCAGCTTTGACTTCTCTGGAAACACCATATATTTT. Amino acid sequence: CASSFDFSGNTIYF.

In this sample, this clone turned up once. The chain employs TRBV7-8 and TRBJ1-5; TRBD1 matches 11 bases. The length of the CDR3 is 17 residues. J was trimmed by 5 bases and V by 1 base; bases with no gene match: 7. Germline values: CDR1 SGHVS, CDR2 FQNEAQ. The CDR3 spells CASSLDWTGGIHQPQHF. CDR3 nucleotide sequence: TGTGCCAGCAGCTTAGACTGGACAGGGGGCATCCATCAGCCCCAGCATTTT. The full variable domain, rest sourced from reference TRBV7-8 and TRBJ1-5, is GAGVSQSPRYKVAKRGQDVALRCDPISGHVSLFWYQQALGQGPEFLTYFQNEAQLDKSGLPSDRFFAERPEGSVSTLKIQRTQQEDSAVYLCASSLDWTGGIHQPQHFGDGTRLSIL.

The J gene is TRBJ2-1, the V gene TRBV15; TRBD2 matches at 9 bases. The germline CDR1 and CDR2 sequences are LNHNV and YYDKDF (reference sequence). After removal of 5 bases from V and 3 bases from J, the junction contained 2 bases not matched to a gene. This CDR3 is built from 14 residues. CDR3 coding DNA: TGTGCCACCAGCCCTAGCGGGAACTACAATGAGCAGTTCTTC. Its protein product is CATSPSGNYNEQFF.

CDR3 DNA: TGTGCCAGCAGCCATACCGGGACAGTTAGCTATGGCTACACCTTC. This translates into CASSHTGTVSYGYTF. V is TRBV14 and J is TRBJ1-2, with 7 bases identical to TRBD1. The CDR3 consists of 15 residues. Per the germline V gene, CDR1 is SGHDN and CDR2 is FVKESK. After removal of 3 bases from V and 4 bases from J, the junction contained 8 bases not matched to a gene. The complete variable domain, with remaining parts taken from reference TRBV14 and TRBJ1-2, reads EAGVTQFPSHSVIEKGQTVTLRCDPISGHDNLYWYRRVMGKEIKFLLHFVKESKQDESGMPNNRFLAERTGGTYSTLKVQPAELEDSGVYFCASSHTGTVSYGYTFGSGTRLTVV.

This clone was detected a few times. The gene calls are TRBV5-1 and TRBJ2-1; 7 bases are shared with TRBD1. The CDR3 is 15 residues long. Germline trimming cut 2 bases from V and 4 bases from J; bases unmatched to any gene: 6. Germline V gene sequence: CDR1 SGHRS, CDR2 YFSETQ. Here the CDR3 DNA reads TGCGCCAGCAGCTTCGGAGACAGGGATTACAATGAGCAGTTCTTC. Its protein product is CASSFGDRDYNEQFF.

V is TRBV5-1 and J is TRBJ2-7; 9 nucleotides match TRBD1. J gave up 3 bases and V 4 bases, and 8 bases lay outside the gene matches. The CDR3 runs 15 residues. The germline V gene encodes CDR1 SGHRS and CDR2 YFSETQ. The CDR3 DNA reads as TGCGCCAGCAGCATAGGGACAGGGCTCCACTACGAGCAGTACTTC. Translation gives CASSIGTGLHYEQYF.

The J gene is TRBJ2-7, the V gene TRBV5-4; TRBD1 aligns across 9 bases. Germline values: CDR1 SGHNT, CDR2 YYREEE (reference sequence). The CDR3 spans 15 residues. With 3 bases clipped from V and 2 bases from J, the junction kept 6 bases outside the gene matches. DNA of the CDR3: TGTGCCAGCAGCTCACCGGGACAGGGACCCTACGAGCAGTACTTC. It translates to CASSSPGQGPYEQYF.

V is TRBV5-6 and J is TRBJ2-7; D could derive from TRBD1 or TRBD2 (5 bases each). Germline-derived CDR1 and CDR2 are SGHDT and YYEEEE. V lost 1 base and J 2 bases, leaving 10 bases between the germline ends. The CDR3 sequence is 14 residues long. The CDR3 nucleotides read TGTGCCAGCAGCTTGAACACGGGGCCCTACGAGCAGTACTTC. Encoded protein: CASSLNTGPYEQYF.

The chain uses TRBV11-3 and TRBJ2-4; 9 bases are shared with TRBD2. V shed 3 bases, J shed 2 bases, and the junction held 5 bases outside the gene matches. The CDR3 loop spans 16 amino acids. In germline, CDR1 is SGHNT, CDR2 YENEEA. CDR3 in DNA: TGTGCCAGCAGCTTTGGGACTAGCTGGACCAAAAACATTCAGTACTTC. It yields the protein CASSFGTSWTKNIQYF.

CDR3 loop: CASSLETPTEAFF. CDR3 DNA sequence: TGCGCCAGCAGCTTGGAGACACCCACTGAAGCTTTCTTT. V gene TRBV5-1 combines with J gene TRBJ1-1; D gene uncertain. Between the trimmed V and J ends, which lost 0 bases and 4 bases, there was a span of 7 bases. Germline CDR1 reads SGHRS; CDR2 reads YFSETQ. The CDR3 has 13 amino acids.

The chain has TRBV7-9 and TRBJ2-3; tentative D call: TRBD1 (5 bases). The V gene lost 5 bases and the J gene lost 5 bases, with 11 bases spanning the gap. Germline assignment: CDR1 SEHNR and CDR2 FQNEAQ (reference sequence). The CDR3 loop spans 13 amino acids. CDR3 protein: CASSPGQVDTQYF. CDR3 coding DNA: TGTGCCAGCAGCCCAGGGCAGGTAGATACGCAGTATTTT.

V usage is TRBV11-2 and J usage is TRBJ2-7, with 10 bases lining up with TRBD1. With V trimmed by 8 bases and J by 2 bases, 9 bases remained unmatched. Germline assignment: CDR1 SGHAT and CDR2 FQNNGV. CDR3 size: 15 residues. In DNA form, the CDR3 reads TGTGCCAGCGGCGTTACCGGGACAGGGGCCTACGAGCAGTACTTC. As protein: CASGVTGTGAYEQYF. Together with reference TRBV11-2 and TRBJ2-7, the CDR3 gives the full variable domain: EAGVAQSPRYKIIEKRQSVAFWCNPISGHATLYWYQQILGQGPKLLIQFQNNGVVDDSQLPKDRFSAERLKGVDSTLKIQPAKLEDSAVYLCASGVTGTGAYEQYFGPGTRLTVT.

This clone was seen just once. The gene calls are TRBV5-1 and TRBJ2-1; 8 bases map to TRBD1. The V gene's germline CDR1 is SGHRS and CDR2 YFSETQ. Trimming cost V 1 base and J 9 bases; bases outside gene matches: 9. There are 15 residues in the CDR3. The CDR3 loop reads CASSLRTGSDSEQFF. In DNA form, the CDR3 reads TGCGCCAGCAGCTTGCGGACAGGGTCTGATAGTGAGCAGTTCTTC.

This chain uses TRBV2 with TRBJ2-5; 7 bases align to TRBD2. Germline V gene sequence: CDR1 SNHLY, CDR2 FYNNEI. The CDR3 sequence is 16 residues long. Trimming took 5 bases from V and 5 from J; bases not matched to a gene: 14. The CDR3, as DNA: TGTGCCAGCAGTCCGTCGGCTAGCGGATGGGGGGAGACCCAGTACTTC. Translated: CASSPSASGWGETQYF.

The genes are TRBV2 and TRBJ1-1, with D uncertain. The V gene lost 3 bases and the J gene lost 11 bases, with 16 bases spanning the gap. The CDR3 loop spans 13 amino acids. Germline assignment: CDR1 SNHLY and CDR2 FYNNEI. DNA for the CDR3: TGTGCCAGCAGTGACAAATCTCAACCGTCGGCTTTCTTT. It is translated as CASSDKSQPSAFF.

This rearrangement joins TRBV6-5 to TRBJ1-5; no reliable D call. V gave up 5 bases and J gave up 0 bases, with 8 bases separating them. There are 14 residues in the CDR3. CDR1 is MNHEY and CDR2 is SVGAGI in the germline V gene. CDR3 sequence (DNA): TGTGCCAGCAGTGCAGGTAATAGCAATCAGCCCCAGCATTTT. Amino acid sequence: CASSAGNSNQPQHF.

The chain joins TRBV7-6 to TRBJ2-7, with D perhaps matching TRBD2 (6 bases). Germline V gene sequence: CDR1 SGHVS, CDR2 FNYEAQ. Trimming took 0 bases from V and 3 from J, leaving 12 bases between them. This CDR3 has 15 residues. CDR3 bases: TGTGCCAGCAGCTTAGCTCGAGCGGGCAGCTACGAGCAGTACTTC. It encodes CASSLARAGSYEQYF.

The chain couples TRBV14 to TRBJ1-2; D possibly corresponds to TRBD1 (5 bases). Germline assignment: CDR1 SGHDN and CDR2 FVKESK. The length of the CDR3 is 12 residues. V was cut by 4 bases and J by 14 bases, with 17 bases left in between. The CDR3 region is CASSPLRETVTF. The CDR3, as DNA: TGTGCCAGCAGCCCGCTCAGGGAAACGGTGACCTTC.

J is TRBJ2-2 and V is TRBV27; D is undetermined. CDR3 size: 12 residues. V was shortened by 5 bases and J by 2 bases, with 3 bases between the two germline ends. Germline V gene sequence: CDR1 MNHEY, CDR2 SMNVEV (reference sequence). The chain's CDR3 is CASSRNTGELFF. The CDR3 DNA is TGTGCCAGCAGTCGTAACACCGGGGAGCTGTTTTTT.

The chain joins TRBV6-1 to TRBJ1-5; D not resolved. V lost 5 bases to trimming and J lost 6 bases, with 11 bases between them. This CDR3 is 13 amino acids long. From germline, CDR1 is MNHNS and CDR2 SASEGT. CDR3 loop: CASSLNGVQPQHF. CDR3 DNA: TGTGCCAGCAGTCTCAATGGAGTTCAGCCCCAGCATTTT.

This sequence joins TRBV7-9 and TRBJ2-7; 8 bases map to TRBD2. The CDR3 loop spans 14 amino acids. V shed 1 base, J shed 10 bases, and the junction held 9 bases outside the gene matches. Germline assignment: CDR1 SEHNR and CDR2 FQNEAQ (reference sequence). The DNA of the CDR3 is TGTGCCAGCAGCTTAGATGCCGGCGGGGGGCCACAGTACTTC. Translated, it gives CASSLDAGGGPQYF. The full variable domain, with the rest looked up from reference TRBV7-9 and TRBJ2-7, is DTGVSQNPRHKITKRGQNVTFRCDPISEHNRLYWYRQTLGQGPEFLTYFQNEAQLEKSRLLSDRFSAERPKGSFSTLEIQRTEQGDSAMYLCASSLDAGGGPQYFGPGTRLTVT.